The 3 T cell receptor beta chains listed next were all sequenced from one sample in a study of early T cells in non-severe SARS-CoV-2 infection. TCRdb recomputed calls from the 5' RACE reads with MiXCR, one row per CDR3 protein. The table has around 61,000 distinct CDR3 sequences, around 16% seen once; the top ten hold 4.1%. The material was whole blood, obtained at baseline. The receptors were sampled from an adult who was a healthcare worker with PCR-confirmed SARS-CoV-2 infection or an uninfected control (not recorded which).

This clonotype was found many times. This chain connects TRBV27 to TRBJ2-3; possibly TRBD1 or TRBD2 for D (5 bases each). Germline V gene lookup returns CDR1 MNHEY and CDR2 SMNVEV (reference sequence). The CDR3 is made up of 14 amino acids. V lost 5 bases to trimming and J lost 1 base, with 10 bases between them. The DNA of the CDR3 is TGTGCCAGCAGTACCCGGGACGGCACAGATACGCAGTATTTT. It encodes CASSTRDGTDTQYF.

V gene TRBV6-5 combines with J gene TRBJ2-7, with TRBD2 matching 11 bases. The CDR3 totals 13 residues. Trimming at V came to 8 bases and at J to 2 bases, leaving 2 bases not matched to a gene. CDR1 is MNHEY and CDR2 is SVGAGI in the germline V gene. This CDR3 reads CASGTSGTYEQYF. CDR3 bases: TGTGCCAGCGGGACTAGCGGCACCTACGAGCAGTACTTC.

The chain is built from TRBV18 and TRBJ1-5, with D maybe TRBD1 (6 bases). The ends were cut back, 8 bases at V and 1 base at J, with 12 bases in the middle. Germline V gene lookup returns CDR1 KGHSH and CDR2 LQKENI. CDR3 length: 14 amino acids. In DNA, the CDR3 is TGTGCCAGCCAACAGGGCGCCAGCAATCAGCCCCAGCATTTT. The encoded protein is CASQQGASNQPQHF.